Reported below is one T cell receptor (beta chain). The repertoire was sequenced with immunoSEQ multiplex PCR; TCRdb's copy has only in-frame clones and lacks some. The data show about 100,000 clones, with around 95% seen just once and 0.24% held by the top ten. These data come from a study of technical replicates of blood from a handful of donors. Losses at the gene ends were 7 bases for V and 3 bases for J; bases not matched to a gene: 11. Germline assignment: CDR1 SGDLS and CDR2 YYNGEE. CDR3 size: 15 residues. The chain uses TRBV9 and TRBJ1-1, with 8 bases that match TRBD1. The TCR originated in a human donor in good health. Sequencing was carried out using T cells isolated from PBMCs. The CDR3: CASGDRGGTDTEAFF. The CDR3 nucleotides read TGTGCCAGCGGTGACAGGGGAGGAACGGACACTGAAGCTTTCTTT.